This TCR beta chain was obtained from a study of T-cell reconstitution after alpha-beta-depleted transplantation in children. Trimming cost V 0 bases and J 1 base, with 9 bases left between them. This CDR3 is built from 15 residues. Germline V gene data show CDR1 as LGHDT and CDR2 as YNNKEL (reference sequence). The TCRbeta library was prepared with unique molecular identifiers. TCRdb reprocessed the PCR reads via MiXCR and lists one record per CDR3 protein. The repertoire holds around 340,000 distinct CDR3 sequences, with roughly 14% as singletons. This clonotype was detected only a few times. The TCR sequence derives from a human donor who donated a stem cell graft to a child with Fanconi anemia. The sequencing here drew on PBMCs, taken from the stem cell graft. This rearrangement joins TRBV3-1 to TRBJ2-5; a weak D match, TRBD2 (5 bases). CDR3 sequence: CASSQDLRGQETQYF. The CDR3 DNA sequence: TGTGCCAGCAGCCAAGATTTACGGGGCCAAGAGACCCAGTACTTC.